A single sample gave rise to the 14 T cell receptor beta chains below, sequenced in a study of T-cell memory formation after mild COVID-19. MiXCR, applied by TCRdb to the 5' RACE reads, yields one record per CDR3 protein. The data contain 500,000 to 550,000 distinct CDR3 sequences, 20% of them seen just once; the ten biggest clones take up 9.5% to 15%. Input material: PBMCs or a T cell subset sorted from them (not recorded which). The source of these receptors is an adult woman who had mild COVID-19 (a few samples of this study predate the infection). Cell type and time point are not known.

This clonotype has just a few counts. This sequence joins TRBV29-1 and TRBJ2-1; D uncertain. Trimming pared 6 bases from V and 3 bases from J, leaving 9 bases between. Germline V gene sequence: CDR1 SQVTM, CDR2 ANQGSEA. This CDR3 region has 12 residues. In nucleotides, the CDR3 is TGCAGCGTGGTTCCGGACTACAATGAGCAGTTCTTC. This translates into CSVVPDYNEQFF.

This clonotype was counted a few times. V usage is TRBV9 and J usage is TRBJ2-7, with D tentatively TRBD1 or TRBD2 (5 bases each). The CDR3 is 15 amino acids. Germline CDR1 SGDLS, CDR2 YYNGEE. The V end lost 3 bases, the J end lost 4 bases, and 17 bases lay between the germline ends. The CDR3 DNA reads TGTGCCAGCAGCGGAGATGGGGGATTGGGATACGAGCAGTACTTC. Amino acids: CASSGDGGLGYEQYF.

This clonotype was observed a few times. The chain employs TRBV3-1 and TRBJ1-2, with D possibly TRBD1 on 5 matching bases. The CDR3 covers 15 residues. The germline V gene encodes CDR1 LGHDT and CDR2 YNNKEL (reference sequence). Trimming shortened V by 4 bases and J by 4 bases, and 16 bases separated the two germline ends. The CDR3 region is CASSRLAGHLYGYTF. CDR3 DNA: TGTGCCAGCAGCCGACTCGCTGGACACCTCTATGGCTACACCTTC.

The V gene is TRBV6-1, the J gene TRBJ1-6, with 7 bases that match TRBD1. The CDR3 totals 15 residues. The V and J ends lost 6 bases and 5 bases, in that order; junction bases with no gene match: 7. The germline gives CDR1 MNHNS, CDR2 SASEGT. The CDR3 here is CASRADRDHNSPLHF. The CDR3 DNA is TGTGCCAGCAGGGCAGACAGGGACCATAATTCACCCCTCCACTTT.

This clonotype occurred a few times. This sequence joins TRBV6-2 or TRBV6-3 and TRBJ2-3; D is unresolved. This CDR3 contains 16 residues. CDR1 and CDR2 from the germline V gene are MNHEY and SVGEGT. Trimming shortened V by 2 bases and J by 2 bases, and 14 bases separated the two germline ends. CDR3 coding DNA: TGTGCCAGCAGTTACAAACTACAGCTTAACACAGATACGCAGTATTTT. This codes for CASSYKLQLNTDTQYF.

The chain links TRBV6-5 to TRBJ2-1; D is unclear. The CDR3 is made up of 14 amino acids. Germline V gives CDR1 MNHEY, CDR2 SVGAGI. V was cut by 2 bases and J by 3 bases, with 8 bases left in between. CDR3 residues: CASSYGTNYNEQFF. The CDR3 DNA reads TGTGCCAGCAGTTACGGCACGAACTACAATGAGCAGTTCTTC.

The rearrangement joins TRBV29-1 to TRBJ2-7; D gene unclear. V gave up 5 bases and J gave up 3 bases, with 11 bases separating them. Germline V gene data show CDR1 as SQVTM and CDR2 as ANQGSEA. The CDR3 is 12 residues long. This CDR3 is CSVFGRNYEQYF. The CDR3 nucleotides read TGCAGCGTTTTCGGCAGGAACTACGAGCAGTACTTC.

V usage is TRBV9 and J usage is TRBJ2-7; the match to TRBD2 covers 8 bases. The J segment lost 6 bases and the V segment lost 0 bases, leaving 8 bases of the junction unmatched. Germline V gene lookup returns CDR1 SGDLS and CDR2 YYNGEE. The CDR3 has 15 amino acids. The DNA of the CDR3 is TGTGCCAGCAGCGTAGGGTCGGGGGGGCATCGCGAGCAGTACTTC. This encodes CASSVGSGGHREQYF.

V is TRBV6-5 and J is TRBJ1-1; D is undetermined. V dropped 2 bases and J dropped 4 bases, with 11 bases sitting between them. Germline V gives CDR1 MNHEY, CDR2 SVGAGI. The CDR3 is 14 amino acids. CDR3 DNA: TGTGCCAGCAGTTACAGGGTGGTTTTCACTGAAGCTTTCTTT. Protein: CASSYRVVFTEAFF.

The rearrangement uses TRBV5-6 and TRBJ1-2, with 7 nucleotides matching TRBD1. The CDR3 consists of 15 residues. V shed 0 bases, J shed 12 bases, and the junction held 14 bases outside the gene matches. Germline V CDR1 and CDR2: SGHDT, YYEEEE. In DNA, the CDR3 is TGTGCCAGCAGCTTGGAAGGGACAGACCCCAAGTTCGACACCTTC. Translation: CASSLEGTDPKFDTF.

This clonotype occurred a few times. V usage is TRBV27 and J usage is TRBJ2-3; D is possibly TRBD1 (5 bases). V was shortened by 8 bases and J by 0 bases, with 12 bases between the two germline ends. The CDR3 extends over 14 amino acids. Germline V gene lookup returns CDR1 MNHEY and CDR2 SMNVEV (reference sequence). CDR3 bases: TGTGCCAGCCGCATACAGGTTAGCACAGATACGCAGTATTTT. Translation: CASRIQVSTDTQYF.

This clonotype was seen a handful of times. J is TRBJ1-1 and V is TRBV4-2, with D uncertain. Germline lookup yields CDR1 LGHNA and CDR2 YNFKEQ. Trimming took 0 bases from V and 0 from J, leaving 8 bases between them. The CDR3 spans 15 residues. DNA of the CDR3: TGTGCCAGCAGCCAAGAATACAGTATGAACACTGAAGCTTTCTTT. Encoded protein: CASSQEYSMNTEAFF.

This clonotype was found a few times. This chain links TRBV12-3 or TRBV12-4 with TRBJ1-1; TRBD1 agrees at 10 bases. CDR3 length equals 18 residues. V was clipped by 0 bases and J by 0 bases; unmatched bases: 7. For the CDR3, the DNA is TGTGCCAGCAGTTTAGCGGTTGACAGGGGGCGATTGAACACTGAAGCTTTCTTT. It encodes CASSLAVDRGRLNTEAFF.

This sequence joins TRBV6-5 and TRBJ2-7; possible D gene TRBD2, 5 bases. This CDR3 spans 16 amino acids. Per the germline V gene, CDR1 is MNHEY and CDR2 is SVGAGI. Trimming took off 5 bases at V and 0 bases at J, with 17 bases between the two ends. This CDR3 reads CASSQFSAESSYEQYF. For the CDR3, the DNA is TGTGCCAGCAGTCAATTTAGCGCGGAAAGCTCCTACGAGCAGTACTTC.